The next 24 T cell receptor beta chains were all read from a single sample in a study of blood T cell repertoires in COVID-19 (dated by TCRdb to about 2020). Libraries came from the immunoSEQ multiplex PCR assay. This immuneACCESS table, as held by TCRdb, lists in-frame sequences with V and J called but not all clones. Of the missing ones, under half trace to an unresolved V gene in checked studies; the others have no known cause. Here the sample has some 270,000 clones; about 87% occur a single time. The ten largest clones capture approximately 3.4% of the sample. Sequencing used PBMCs or T cells enriched from blood (not recorded which). These receptor sequences come from a woman aged 40 to 50 who had been exposed to COVID-19.

The count of this clone is one. The V call is TRBV6-6, the J call TRBJ1-1; 11 nucleotides match TRBD1. The CDR3 has 14 residues. J was trimmed by 6 bases and V by 6 bases; bases with no gene match: 6. Germline CDR1 and CDR2: MNHNY and SVGAGI (reference sequence). In nucleotides, the CDR3 is TGTGCCAGCAGGCCGGGACAGGGGGGCTCTGAAGCTTTCTTT. This sequence encodes CASRPGQGGSEAFF.

The chain links TRBV19 to TRBJ1-4, with D possibly TRBD1 on 6 matching bases. Germline V gives CDR1 LNHDA, CDR2 SQIVND (reference sequence). Between the trimmed V and J ends, which lost 3 bases and 7 bases, there was a span of 15 bases. CDR3 length equals 15 residues. The CDR3 DNA reads as TGTGCCAGTAGTATTCAATCAGGGGTTAGTGAAAAACTGTTTTTT. Translated: CASSIQSGVSEKLFF.

The rearrangement uses TRBV9 and TRBJ1-5; no reliable D call. V was clipped by 4 bases and J by 6 bases, with 8 bases between them. The CDR3 length is 12 residues. Germline values: CDR1 SGDLS, CDR2 YYNGEE. CDR3 sequence: CASSQEGQPQHF. Written as DNA, the CDR3 is TGTGCCAGCAGCCAGGAGGGTCAGCCCCAGCATTTT.

The chain couples TRBV9 to TRBJ2-7; possibly TRBD1 for D (6 bases). CDR1 and CDR2 from the germline V gene are SGDLS and YYNGEE. CDR3 length equals 14 residues. With 4 bases removed from V and 3 bases from J, the gap between germline ends came to 14 bases. The CDR3 DNA sequence: TGTGCCAGCAGCCCTTGGACAGCCAGCTACGAGCAGTACTTC. It specifies CASSPWTASYEQYF.

V usage is TRBV24-1 and J usage is TRBJ2-3; D might be TRBD2 (6 bases). This CDR3 has 15 amino acids. From germline, CDR1 is KGHDR and CDR2 SFDVKD. V lost 1 base and J 1 base, leaving 8 bases between the germline ends. The CDR3 here is CATSDLGGGTDTQYF. The CDR3 DNA reads TGTGCCACCAGTGATTTAGGAGGGGGCACAGATACGCAGTATTTT.

This clone was seen just once. The chain uses TRBV3-1 (or the pseudogene TRBV3-2) and TRBJ2-2; unclear D gene. Trimming pared 3 bases from V and 8 bases from J, leaving 7 bases between. This CDR3 spans 12 amino acids. The germline V gene has CDR1 LGHDT and CDR2 YNNKEL (reference sequence). The CDR3 DNA sequence: TGTGCCAGCAGCCAGCCCCTAGGGGAGCTGTTTTTT. It is translated as CASSQPLGELFF.

This chain joins TRBV19 and TRBJ1-2; D might be TRBD1 (6 bases). This CDR3 spans 16 amino acids. Per the germline V gene, CDR1 is LNHDA and CDR2 is SQIVND (reference sequence). V lost 3 bases and J 0 bases, leaving 14 bases between the germline ends. CDR3: CASSIAATGPNYGYTF. The CDR3 DNA reads TGTGCCAGTAGTATTGCGGCTACAGGGCCTAACTATGGCTACACCTTC.

For this clone: Its ends do not fully match the called genes, so a read error is possible. V gene TRBV11-2 combines with J gene TRBJ1-1; 7 bases map to TRBD1. The CDR3 sequence is 13 residues long. The germline V gene has CDR1 SGHAT and CDR2 FQNNGV. CDR3 region: CASSLDQGVASIF. In DNA form, the CDR3 reads TGTGCCAGCAGCTTAGACCAGGGGGTTGCGTCTATCTTT. Drawing the rest from reference TRBV11-2 and TRBJ1-1, the complete variable domain is EAGVAQSPRYKIIEKRQSVAFWCNPISGHATLYWYQQILGQGPKLLIQFQNNGVVDDSQLPKDRFSAERLKGVDSTLKIQPAKLEDSAVYLCASSLDQGVASIFGQGTRLTVV.

The chain has TRBV28 and TRBJ1-2; D not resolved. Deletions cut 7 bases from V and 4 bases from J, with 19 bases between. CDR3 length: 15 residues. Germline V lookup: CDR1 MDHEN, CDR2 SYDVKM. The CDR3 sequence: CASKYGSFEGYGYTF. The CDR3 nucleotides read TGTGCCAGCAAATATGGGAGTTTCGAAGGCTATGGCTACACCTTC.

This chain connects TRBV28 to TRBJ1-1; 7 bases are shared with TRBD1. Losses at the gene ends were 4 bases for V and 6 bases for J; bases not matched to a gene: 5. Germline CDR1 reads MDHEN; CDR2 reads SYDVKM. The CDR3 runs 13 residues. The CDR3 region is CASSWDSLSEAFF. As DNA, the CDR3 is TGTGCCAGCAGTTGGGACAGTTTGTCTGAAGCTTTCTTT.

As to this clone: Its ends do not fully match the called genes, so a read error is possible. V gene TRBV11-2 combines with J gene TRBJ1-6; D not certain. CDR1 and CDR2 from the germline V gene are SGHAT and FQNNGV. This CDR3 has 14 residues. The CDR3 region is CASRTADYISPLHF. CDR3 coding DNA: TGTGCCAGCAGGACGGCGGATTATATTTCACCCCTCCACTTT.

The chain has TRBV12-3 or TRBV12-4 and TRBJ1-1, with D possibly TRBD1 on 6 matching bases. The CDR3 length is 13 residues. V dropped 6 bases and J dropped 4 bases, with 12 bases sitting between them. The CDR3 sequence is CASRYRETTEAFF. The DNA of the CDR3 is TGTGCCAGCAGATACAGGGAGACCACTGAAGCTTTCTTT.

In this sample, this clone turned up a few times. The CDR3 protein is CASSQGIQGLLHF. CDR3 in DNA: TGTGCCAGCAGTCAGGGAATACAGGGTCTCCTCCACTTT. This chain joins TRBV2 and TRBJ1-6, with D maybe TRBD1 (6 bases). The V end was cut by 5 bases, the J end by 15 bases, with 17 bases between. The CDR3 loop spans 13 amino acids. The germline CDR1 and CDR2 sequences are SNHLY and FYNNEI.

This clone has a handful of counts. CDR3 bases: TGTGCCAGCAGCTACCGGGACTCTTCCTCTGGAAACACCATATATTTT. It yields the protein CASSYRDSSSGNTIYF. J is TRBJ1-3 and V is TRBV7-2; D possibly corresponds to TRBD1 (5 bases). Looked up from germline, CDR1 is SGHTA and CDR2 is FQGNSA. The CDR3 extends over 16 amino acids. V lost 4 bases, J lost 0 bases, and 13 bases lay in between.

The rearrangement joins TRBV2 to TRBJ2-3; no clear D. Trimming left V 3 bases short and J 0 bases short, with 10 bases between. The CDR3 runs to 15 residues. Per the germline V gene, CDR1 is SNHLY and CDR2 is FYNNEI. In DNA form, the CDR3 reads TGTGCCAGCAGTGACCAGTCTCCTAGCACAGATACGCAGTATTTT. Translated, it gives CASSDQSPSTDTQYF.

This rearrangement joins TRBV6-5 to TRBJ2-7; 8 positions match TRBD1. The trim removed 10 bases at V and 4 bases at J, leaving 6 bases unmatched. Germline values: CDR1 MNHEY, CDR2 SVGAGI. The CDR3 runs 12 residues. CDR3 region: CATRTGIYEQYF. The CDR3 coding sequence is TGTGCCACCCGGACAGGGATTTACGAGCAGTACTTC.

V and J are TRBV13 and TRBJ1-2; 7 positions match TRBD1. CDR3 length: 12 amino acids. The germline gives CDR1 PRHDT, CDR2 FYEKMQ (reference sequence). V was pared by 5 bases and J by 6 bases, with 3 bases of the junction left unmatched. This CDR3 reads CASSEGTDGYTF. The CDR3 nucleotides read TGTGCCAGCAGCGAAGGGACAGATGGCTACACCTTC.

This clone occurred a few times. The chain is built from TRBV7-6 and TRBJ1-2; D gene unclear. The germline CDR1 and CDR2 sequences are SGHVS and FNYEAQ. The CDR3 loop spans 13 amino acids. The ends were cut back, 5 bases at V and 8 bases at J, with 15 bases in the middle. The CDR3 region has the DNA TGTGCCAGCAGCCCTGCCGAACAGCACGGCTACACCTTC. This encodes CASSPAEQHGYTF.

The J gene is TRBJ1-5, the V gene TRBV19, with 7 positions matching TRBD1. The CDR3 is 15 residues long. Germline V gene lookup returns CDR1 LNHDA and CDR2 SQIVND (reference sequence). Losses at the gene ends were 6 bases for V and 1 base for J; bases not matched to a gene: 6. CDR3 nucleotides: TGTGCCAGTAGAACGACAGGGATAAGCAATCAGCCCCAGCATTTT. This codes for CASRTTGISNQPQHF.

The V and J genes are TRBV5-1 and TRBJ2-2; no reliable D call. The CDR3 totals 15 residues. V was cut by 3 bases and J by 2 bases, with 11 bases left in between. Germline CDR1 SGHRS, CDR2 YFSETQ. The CDR3 nucleotides read TGCGCCAGCAGCTGGAGTACCGAAAACACCGGGGAGCTGTTTTTT. This translates into CASSWSTENTGELFF.

This sequence joins TRBV24-1 and TRBJ2-6; D not resolved. The length of the CDR3 is 15 residues. V gave up 4 bases and J gave up 0 bases, with 6 bases separating them. Germline assignment: CDR1 KGHDR and CDR2 SFDVKD. CDR3 coding DNA: TGTGCCACCAGTGAATTCGGCTCTGGGGCCAACGTCCTGACTTTC. Its translation: CATSEFGSGANVLTF.

The chain has TRBV19 and TRBJ2-1; 10 bases are a match to TRBD2. In germline, CDR1 is LNHDA, CDR2 SQIVND (reference sequence). This CDR3 has 21 residues. V was pared by 5 bases and J by 0 bases, with 19 bases of the junction left unmatched. CDR3 nucleotides: TGTGCCAGTAGTCTTCGGACAGTTAGGACTAGCGGTCCGAGCTCCTACAATGAGCAGTTCTTC. This codes for CASSLRTVRTSGPSSYNEQFF.

V is TRBV29-1 and J is TRBJ2-7; D remains unclear. The CDR3 contains 14 residues. Per germline, CDR1 SQVTM and CDR2 ANQGSEA. Trimming took off 7 bases at V and 3 bases at J, with 19 bases between the two ends. The CDR3 DNA follows: TGCAGCGCCGCGGCGCACCTCACCAACTACGAGCAGTACTTC. Its protein product is CSAAAHLTNYEQYF.

This sequence joins TRBV6-6 and TRBJ1-5; tentatively, D is TRBD1 (6 bases). CDR1 MNHNY and CDR2 SVGAGI come from the germline V gene (reference sequence). CDR3 length: 12 amino acids. Trimming shortened V by 4 bases and J by 8 bases, and 9 bases separated the two germline ends. CDR3 bases: TGTGCCAGCAGTTTCGAGGGGGAGCCCCAGCATTTT. It translates to CASSFEGEPQHF.